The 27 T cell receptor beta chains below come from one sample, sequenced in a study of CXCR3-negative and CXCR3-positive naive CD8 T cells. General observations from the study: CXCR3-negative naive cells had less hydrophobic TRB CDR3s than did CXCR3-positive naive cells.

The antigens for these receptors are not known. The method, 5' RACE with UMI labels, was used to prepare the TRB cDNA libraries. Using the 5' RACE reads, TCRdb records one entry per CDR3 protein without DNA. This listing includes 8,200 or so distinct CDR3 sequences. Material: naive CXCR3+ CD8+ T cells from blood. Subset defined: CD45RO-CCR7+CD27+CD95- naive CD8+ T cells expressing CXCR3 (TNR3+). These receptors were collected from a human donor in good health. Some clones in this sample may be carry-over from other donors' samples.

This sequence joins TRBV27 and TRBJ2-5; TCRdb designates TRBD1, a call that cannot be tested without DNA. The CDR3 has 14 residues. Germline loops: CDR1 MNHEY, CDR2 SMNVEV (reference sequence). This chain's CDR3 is CASSAVNRAETQYF.

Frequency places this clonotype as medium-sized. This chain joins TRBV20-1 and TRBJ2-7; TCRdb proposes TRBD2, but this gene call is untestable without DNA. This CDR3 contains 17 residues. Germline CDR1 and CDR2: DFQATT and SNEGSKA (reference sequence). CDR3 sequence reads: CSARAPGLLGWEYEQYF.

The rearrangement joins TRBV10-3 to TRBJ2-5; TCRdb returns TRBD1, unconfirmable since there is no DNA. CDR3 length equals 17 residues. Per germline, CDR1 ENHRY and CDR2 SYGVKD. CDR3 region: CAISDNGGTEGWETQYF.

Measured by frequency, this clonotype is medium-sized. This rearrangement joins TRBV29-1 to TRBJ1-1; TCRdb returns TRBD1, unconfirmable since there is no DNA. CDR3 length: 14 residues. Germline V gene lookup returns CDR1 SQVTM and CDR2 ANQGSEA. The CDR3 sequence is CSVAPTGYATEAFF. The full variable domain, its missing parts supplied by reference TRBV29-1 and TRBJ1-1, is SAVISQKPSRDICQRGTSLTIQCQVDSQVTMMFWYRQQPGQSLTLIATANQGSEATYESGFVIDKFPISRPNLTFSTLTVSNMSPEDSSIYLCSVAPTGYATEAFFGQGTRLTVV.

CDR3 residues: CATSRSVGGSGTDTQYF. This chain uses TRBV15 with TRBJ2-3; lacking DNA, the TRBD2 call made by TCRdb goes unchecked. Germline V gene sequence: CDR1 LNHNV, CDR2 YYDKDF (reference sequence). CDR3 size: 17 residues.

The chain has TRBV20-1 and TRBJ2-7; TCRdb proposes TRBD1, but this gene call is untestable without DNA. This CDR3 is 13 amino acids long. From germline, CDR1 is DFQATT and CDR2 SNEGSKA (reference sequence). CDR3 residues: CSASGDDYYEQYF.

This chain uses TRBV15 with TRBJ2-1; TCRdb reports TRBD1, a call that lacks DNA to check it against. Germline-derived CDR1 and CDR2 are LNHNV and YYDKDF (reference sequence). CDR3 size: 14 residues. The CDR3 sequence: CATLPGETSNEQFF.

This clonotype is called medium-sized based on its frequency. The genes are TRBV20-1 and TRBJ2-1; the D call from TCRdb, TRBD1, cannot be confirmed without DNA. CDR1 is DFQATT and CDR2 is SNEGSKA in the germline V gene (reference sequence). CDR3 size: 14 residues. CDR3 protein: CSAPSGISYNEQFF.

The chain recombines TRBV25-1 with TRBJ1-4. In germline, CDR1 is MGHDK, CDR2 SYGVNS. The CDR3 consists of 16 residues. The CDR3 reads CASSELDQTTNEKLFF.

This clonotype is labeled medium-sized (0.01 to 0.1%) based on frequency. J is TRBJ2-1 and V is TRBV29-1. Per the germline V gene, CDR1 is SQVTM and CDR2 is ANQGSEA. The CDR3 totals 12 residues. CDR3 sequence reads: CSVAPVLNEQFF.

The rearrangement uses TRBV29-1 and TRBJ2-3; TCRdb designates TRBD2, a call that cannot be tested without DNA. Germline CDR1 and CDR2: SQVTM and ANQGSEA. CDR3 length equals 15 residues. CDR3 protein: CSVEGSGSGTDTQYF.

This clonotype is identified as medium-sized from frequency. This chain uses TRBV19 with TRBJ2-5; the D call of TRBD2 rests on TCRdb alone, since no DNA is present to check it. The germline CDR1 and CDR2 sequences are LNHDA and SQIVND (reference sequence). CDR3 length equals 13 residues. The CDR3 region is CASSPSPWETQYF.

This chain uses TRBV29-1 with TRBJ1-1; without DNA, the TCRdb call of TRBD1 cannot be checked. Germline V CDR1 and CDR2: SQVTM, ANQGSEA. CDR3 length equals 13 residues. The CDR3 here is CSVETGMNTEAFF.

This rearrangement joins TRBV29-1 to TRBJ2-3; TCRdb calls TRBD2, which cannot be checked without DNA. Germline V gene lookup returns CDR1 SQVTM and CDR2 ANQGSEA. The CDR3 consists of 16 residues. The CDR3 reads CSGGPREPKNTDTQYF.

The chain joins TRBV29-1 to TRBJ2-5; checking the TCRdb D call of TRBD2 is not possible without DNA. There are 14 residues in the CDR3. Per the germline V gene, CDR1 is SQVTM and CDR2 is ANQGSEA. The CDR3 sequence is CSVETTSEQETQYF.

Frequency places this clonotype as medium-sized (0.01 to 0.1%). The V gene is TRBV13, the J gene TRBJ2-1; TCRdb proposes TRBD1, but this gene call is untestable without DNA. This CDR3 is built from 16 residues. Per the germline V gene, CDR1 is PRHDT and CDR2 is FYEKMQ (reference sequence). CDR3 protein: CASSPPGRSSYNEQFF. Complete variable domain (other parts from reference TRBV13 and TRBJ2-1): AAGVIQSPRHLIKEKRETATLKCYPIPRHDTVYWYQQGPGQDPQFLISFYEKMQSDKGSIPDRFSAQQFSDYHSELNMSSLELGDSALYFCASSPPGRSSYNEQFFGPGTRLTVL.

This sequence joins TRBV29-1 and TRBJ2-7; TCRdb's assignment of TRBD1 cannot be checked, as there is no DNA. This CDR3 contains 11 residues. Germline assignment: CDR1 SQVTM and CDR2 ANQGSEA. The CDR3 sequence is CSFYRAGEQYF.

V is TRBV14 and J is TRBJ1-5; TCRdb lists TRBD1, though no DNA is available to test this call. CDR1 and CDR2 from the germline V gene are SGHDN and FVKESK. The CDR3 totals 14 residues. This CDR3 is CASSPRGVNQPQHF.

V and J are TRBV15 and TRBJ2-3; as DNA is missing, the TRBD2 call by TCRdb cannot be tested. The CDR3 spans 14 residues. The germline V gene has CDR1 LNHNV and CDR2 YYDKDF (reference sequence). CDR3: CATSGGTLADTQYF. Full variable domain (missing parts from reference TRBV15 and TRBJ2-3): DAMVIQNPRYQVTQFGKPVTLSCSQTLNHNVMYWYQQKSSQAPKLLFHYYDKDFNNEADTPDNFQSRRPNTSFCFLDIRSPGLGDTAMYLCATSGGTLADTQYFGPGTRLTVL.

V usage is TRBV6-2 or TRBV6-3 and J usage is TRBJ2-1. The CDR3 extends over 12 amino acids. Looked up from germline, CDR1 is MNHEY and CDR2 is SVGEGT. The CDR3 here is CASSRSLDEQFF.

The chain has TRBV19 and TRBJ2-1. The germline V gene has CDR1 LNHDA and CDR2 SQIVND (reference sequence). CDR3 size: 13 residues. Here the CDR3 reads CASSITSYNEQFF.

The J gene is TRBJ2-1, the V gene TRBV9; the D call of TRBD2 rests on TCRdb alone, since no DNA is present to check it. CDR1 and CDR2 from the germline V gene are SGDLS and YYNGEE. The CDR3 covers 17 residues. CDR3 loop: CASSGEPSGLIYNEQFF.

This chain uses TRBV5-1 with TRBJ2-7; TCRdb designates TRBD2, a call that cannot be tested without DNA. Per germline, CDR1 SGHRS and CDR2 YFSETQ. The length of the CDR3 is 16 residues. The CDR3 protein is CASRDGERELLYEQYF.

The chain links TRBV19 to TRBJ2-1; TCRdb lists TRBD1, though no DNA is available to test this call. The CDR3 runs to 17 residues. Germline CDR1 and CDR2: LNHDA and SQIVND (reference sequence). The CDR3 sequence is CASRLSLDSGTNNEQFF.

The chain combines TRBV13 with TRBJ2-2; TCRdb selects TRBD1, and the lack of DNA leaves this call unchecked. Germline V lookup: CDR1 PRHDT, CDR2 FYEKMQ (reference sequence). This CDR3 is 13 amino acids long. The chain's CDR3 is CASSLPVTGELFF.

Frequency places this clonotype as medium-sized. CDR3 residues: CASSILTVPDPYGYTF. This sequence joins TRBV7-9 and TRBJ1-2; the D call of TRBD1 rests on TCRdb alone, since no DNA is present to check it. The CDR3 is made up of 16 amino acids. CDR1 and CDR2 from the germline V gene are SEHNR and FQNEAQ (reference sequence).

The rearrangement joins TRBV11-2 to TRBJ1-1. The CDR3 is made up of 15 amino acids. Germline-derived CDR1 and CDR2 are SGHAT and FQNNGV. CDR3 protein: CASSLTAGGGTEAFF.